A single sample gave rise to the 3 T cell receptor beta chains below, sequenced in a study of blood T cell repertoires in COVID-19. Repertoires were generated with immunoSEQ multiplex PCR, while TCRdb's copy carries only in-frame clones and drops some. Of 150,000 to 200,000 clones listed, approximately 80% are singletons. Sequencing input: PBMCs or T cells enriched from blood (not recorded which). These receptor sequences come from a man in his forties or fifties who had recovered from COVID-19.

CDR3 residues: CASRKGTGGENTEAFF. Written as DNA, the CDR3 is TGTGCCAGCAGGAAGGGGACAGGGGGGGAGAACACTGAAGCTTTCTTT. The rearrangement joins TRBV3-1 (or the pseudogene TRBV3-2) to TRBJ1-1; 11 bases align to TRBD1. CDR1 is LGHDT, CDR2 YNNKEL, per germline (reference sequence). The CDR3 sequence is 16 residues long. Trimming cost V 6 bases and J 1 base; bases outside gene matches: 7.

The CDR3: CASSFGDGTNYEQYF. The CDR3, as DNA: TGCGCCAGCAGCTTTGGAGACGGAACCAACTACGAGCAGTACTTC. J is TRBJ2-7 and V is TRBV5-1; D remains unclear. The CDR3 extends over 15 amino acids. V was trimmed by 2 bases and J by 3 bases, leaving 15 bases between them. Per the germline V gene, CDR1 is SGHRS and CDR2 is YFSETQ.

V usage is TRBV7-3 and J usage is TRBJ2-7, with 9 bases identical to TRBD1. Germline values: CDR1 SGHTA, CDR2 FQGTGA. CDR3 size: 15 residues. V lost 5 bases and J lost 4; bases outside the gene matches: 9. This CDR3 reads CASSAGQGIWYEQYF. The CDR3 DNA sequence: TGTGCCAGCAGCGCCGGACAGGGGATTTGGTACGAGCAGTACTTC. The full variable domain, rest sourced from reference TRBV7-3 and TRBJ2-7, is GAGVSQTPSNKVTEKGKYVELRCDPISGHTALYWYRQSLGQGPEFLIYFQGTGAADDSGLPNDRFFAVRPEGSVSTLKIQRTERGDSAVYLCASSAGQGIWYEQYFGPGTRLTVT.